This TCR beta chain was recovered during a study of T-cell reconstitution after alpha-beta-depleted transplantation in children. Preparation of the TCRbeta library used unique molecular identifiers. Each CDR3 protein is one row after TCRdb ran MiXCR on the PCR reads. The sample records under 750,000 distinct CDR3 sequences, 20% to 25% being singletons. Regarding the study as a whole: T-cell counts and diversity were attributed mostly to newly produced T cells one year after transplant.

This CDR3 comprises 13 residues. Trimming stripped 2 bases from V and 5 bases from J, with 9 bases between. Germline V lookup: CDR1 SEHNR, CDR2 FQNEAQ (reference sequence). The table lists this clonotype with many counts. Antigen unknown. The chain carries TRBV7-9 and TRBJ2-5; D call uncertain. The clonotype was recovered from a boy under two years old who had a stem cell transplant for acute myeloid leukemia, so the T cells may come from the graft donor. The input for sequencing was PBMCs, mostly from graft donor cells, taken 360 days after TCRalphabeta/CD19-depleted stem cell transplant. Here the CDR3 reads CASSLKGMETQYF. The CDR3 DNA follows: TGTGCCAGCAGCTTAAAAGGGATGGAGACCCAGTACTTC.